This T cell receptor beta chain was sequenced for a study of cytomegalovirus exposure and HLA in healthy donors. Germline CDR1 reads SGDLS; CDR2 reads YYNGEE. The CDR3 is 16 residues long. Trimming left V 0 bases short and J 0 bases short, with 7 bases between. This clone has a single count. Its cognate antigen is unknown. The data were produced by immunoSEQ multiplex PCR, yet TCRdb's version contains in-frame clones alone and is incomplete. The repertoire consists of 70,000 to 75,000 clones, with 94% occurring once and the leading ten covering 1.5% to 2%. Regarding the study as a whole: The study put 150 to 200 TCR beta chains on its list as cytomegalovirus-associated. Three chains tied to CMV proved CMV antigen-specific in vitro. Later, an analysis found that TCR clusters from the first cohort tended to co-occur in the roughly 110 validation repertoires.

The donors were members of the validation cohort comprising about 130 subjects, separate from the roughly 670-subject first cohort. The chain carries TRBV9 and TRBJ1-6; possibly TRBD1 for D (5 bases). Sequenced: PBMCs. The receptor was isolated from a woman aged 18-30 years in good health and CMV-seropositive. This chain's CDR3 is CASSVDRSSYNSPLHF. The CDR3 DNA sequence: TGTGCCAGCAGCGTAGACAGGAGCTCCTATAATTCACCCCTCCACTTT.